The 32 T cell receptor beta chains below all came from one sample that was sequenced in a study of blood T cells in healthy people across ages. A second PCR of 7 to 11 cycles used a sample-barcoded 5' primer and a J-beta primer mix. Using its own MiXCR run on the 5' RACE reads, TCRdb lists one record per CDR3 protein. The sample contains about 1.5 million distinct CDR3 sequences, roughly 40% of which appear only once. Sequenced material: blood. These receptors all come from a woman younger than 30 in good health.

J is TRBJ2-1 and V is TRBV20-1, with TRBD2 matching over 11 bases. V was pared by 4 bases and J by 10 bases, with 6 bases of the junction left unmatched. This CDR3 comprises 13 residues. Germline V lookup: CDR1 DFQATT, CDR2 SNEGSKA (reference sequence). This CDR3 reads CSATWVAGGEQFF. CDR3 DNA: TGCAGTGCTACGTGGGTAGCGGGGGGGGAGCAGTTCTTC.

The chain links TRBV5-1 to TRBJ2-7; 9 bases agree with TRBD1. CDR1 is SGHRS, CDR2 YFSETQ, per germline. Trimming cost V 4 bases and J 6 bases; bases outside gene matches: 8. This CDR3 comprises 14 residues. CDR3 DNA: TGCGCCAGCAGCCGCCCAACAGGGGGCCTCGAGCAGTACTTC. This sequence encodes CASSRPTGGLEQYF.

The chain has TRBV18 and TRBJ2-5; 7 bases line up with TRBD1. This CDR3 spans 15 amino acids. Germline CDR1 reads KGHSH; CDR2 reads LQKENI. Unmatched junction bases numbered 6, after V lost 0 bases and J lost 5 bases. This CDR3 reads CASSPPTGRSETQYF. The CDR3 coding sequence is TGTGCCAGCTCACCACCGACAGGGAGAAGCGAGACCCAGTACTTC.

The chain employs TRBV11-2 and TRBJ1-2; 7 nucleotides line up with TRBD1. The CDR3 has 17 amino acids. V gave up 2 bases and J gave up 8 bases; unmatched junction bases: 17. CDR1 and CDR2 (germline): SGHAT, FQNNGV. CDR3 sequence: CASSLFYEGQGVEGYTF. The CDR3 DNA reads TGTGCCAGCAGCTTATTCTATGAGGGGCAGGGGGTCGAGGGCTACACCTTC.

CDR3 nucleotide sequence: TGCAGCGTTGACGGGACAGGGGTTCAACTGCGGGAGCAGTACTTC. It specifies CSVDGTGVQLREQYF. The chain employs TRBV29-1 and TRBJ2-7, with 10 bases fitting TRBD1. CDR3 length: 15 amino acids. With V trimmed by 3 bases and J by 7 bases, 12 bases remained unmatched. The germline CDR1 and CDR2 sequences are SQVTM and ANQGSEA.

This clonotype showed up just a few times. V gene TRBV7-9 combines with J gene TRBJ1-2; D call uncertain. V was cut by 1 base and J by 4 bases, with 16 bases left in between. The CDR3 covers 16 residues. In germline, CDR1 is SEHNR, CDR2 FQNEAQ (reference sequence). CDR3 sequence: CASSLGLVQASYGYTF. The CDR3 region has the DNA TGTGCCAGCAGCTTAGGGCTTGTGCAGGCCTCCTATGGCTACACCTTC.

This chain joins TRBV27 and TRBJ2-5, with 8 bases lining up with TRBD2. Losses at the gene ends were 4 bases for V and 11 bases for J; bases not matched to a gene: 15. This CDR3 is built from 15 residues. Germline CDR1 reads MNHEY; CDR2 reads SMNVEV (reference sequence). In DNA, the CDR3 is TGTGCCAGCAGTTCCCGGAGAGGGTCGGGGGGGGAGCAGTACTTC. It specifies CASSSRRGSGGEQYF.

J is TRBJ1-1 and V is TRBV30, with 9 bases lining up with TRBD1. The CDR3 spans 13 residues. Trimming took 4 bases from V and 7 from J; bases not matched to a gene: 7. The germline V gene has CDR1 GTSNPN and CDR2 SVGIG (reference sequence). Written as DNA, the CDR3 is TGTGCCTGGACCATTGACAGGGGGGATGAAGCTTTCTTT. Translating gives CAWTIDRGDEAFF.

The chain employs TRBV15 and TRBJ2-3; D possibly matches TRBD1 or TRBD2 (6 bases each). Per the germline V gene, CDR1 is LNHNV and CDR2 is YYDKDF (reference sequence). The CDR3 contains 18 residues. The germline V and J ends were trimmed by 5 bases and 3 bases, with 24 bases remaining between them. The CDR3: CATSGPGGDEGVTDTQYF. The CDR3 DNA reads TGTGCCACCAGCGGCCCCGGAGGGGACGAGGGGGTAACAGATACGCAGTATTTT.

The chain combines TRBV20-1 with TRBJ2-5; D is possibly TRBD2 (5 bases). V lost 6 bases to trimming and J lost 5 bases, with 25 bases between them. The CDR3 covers 16 residues. CDR1 and CDR2 from the germline V gene are DFQATT and SNEGSKA (reference sequence). CDR3: CSARNLRGPIFETQYF. The CDR3 DNA sequence: TGCAGTGCCAGAAACCTCCGCGGGCCTATCTTTGAGACCCAGTACTTC.

The sample holds a few counts of this clonotype. The rearrangement joins TRBV29-1 to TRBJ1-2; D not certain. V was cut by 3 bases and J by 8 bases, with 13 bases left in between. CDR3 length equals 12 residues. CDR1 and CDR2 (germline): SQVTM, ANQGSEA. The CDR3 reads CSVEAPSRGYTF. CDR3 in DNA: TGCAGCGTTGAGGCCCCGTCGCGCGGCTACACCTTC. The full variable domain, completed using reference TRBV29-1 and TRBJ1-2, is SAVISQKPSRDICQRGTSLTIQCQVDSQVTMMFWYRQQPGQSLTLIATANQGSEATYESGFVIDKFPISRPNLTFSTLTVSNMSPEDSSIYLCSVEAPSRGYTFGSGTRLTVV.

Here the CDR3 DNA reads TGCAGTGCTCCTGCCTACAATGAGCAGTACTTC. Translated, it gives CSAPAYNEQYF. V is TRBV20-1 and J is TRBJ2-5; D is undetermined. The germline V and J ends were trimmed by 5 bases and 11 bases, with 15 bases remaining between them. CDR1 is DFQATT and CDR2 is SNEGSKA in the germline V gene (reference sequence). The CDR3 has 11 amino acids.

This sequence joins TRBV7-8 and TRBJ2-3; weak D call: TRBD2 (6 bases). The germline gives CDR1 SGHVS, CDR2 FQNEAQ. The CDR3 runs to 18 residues. Deletions cut 1 base from V and 1 base from J, with 18 bases between. In DNA, the CDR3 is TGTGCCAGCAGCTTAGTGGGGTATGTTTCTAGCGGCACAGATACGCAGTATTTT. This translates into CASSLVGYVSSGTDTQYF.

This clonotype has only a few counts. In DNA, the CDR3 is TGCAGCGTTGCGTGGAGTGGAAACACCATATATTTT. The encoded protein is CSVAWSGNTIYF. This chain connects TRBV29-1 to TRBJ1-3; D not resolved. The CDR3 is 12 amino acids. Germline V gene data show CDR1 as SQVTM and CDR2 as ANQGSEA. Trimming shortened V by 4 bases and J by 3 bases, and 7 bases separated the two germline ends.

The genes are TRBV7-8 and TRBJ1-2; a possible D gene is TRBD1 (6 bases). Between the trimmed V and J ends, which lost 1 base and 6 bases, there was a span of 15 bases. The germline CDR1 and CDR2 sequences are SGHVS and FQNEAQ. CDR3 length: 15 residues. The CDR3 sequence: CASSLGGRGGDGYTF. CDR3 in DNA: TGTGCCAGCAGCTTAGGGGGTAGAGGGGGGGATGGCTACACCTTC.

The chain has TRBV7-9 and TRBJ2-3; 11 bases match TRBD2. The CDR3 runs 17 residues. CDR1 SEHNR and CDR2 FQNEAQ come from the germline V gene (reference sequence). With 4 bases clipped from V and 5 bases from J, the junction kept 11 bases outside the gene matches. CDR3 DNA sequence: TGTGCCAGCAGCTCCTGGGTAGGGACTAGCGGACGAGATACGCAGTATTTT. This gives the protein CASSSWVGTSGRDTQYF.

This clonotype has just a few counts. The rearrangement joins TRBV7-3 to TRBJ2-3; 10 bases line up with TRBD2. Germline CDR1 and CDR2: SGHTA and FQGTGA. The CDR3 is 18 residues long. V shed 6 bases and J 0 bases; nucleotides not matched to a gene: 12. The CDR3 region is CASSFSGLAGGSTDTQYF. The CDR3 DNA reads as TGTGCCAGCAGTTTTTCCGGATTAGCGGGGGGAAGCACAGATACGCAGTATTTT.

This clonotype was observed a handful of times. The J gene is TRBJ2-1, the V gene TRBV15; 9 bases agree with TRBD2. V was pared by 0 bases and J by 2 bases, with 5 bases of the junction left unmatched. In germline, CDR1 is LNHNV, CDR2 YYDKDF (reference sequence). The CDR3 extends over 17 amino acids. CDR3 sequence reads: CATSREREGHPYNEQFF. The CDR3 nucleotides read TGTGCCACCAGCAGAGAGCGGGAGGGCCATCCCTACAATGAGCAGTTCTTC. The entire variable domain, with the rest obtained from reference TRBV15 and TRBJ2-1, is as follows: DAMVIQNPRYQVTQFGKPVTLSCSQTLNHNVMYWYQQKSSQAPKLLFHYYDKDFNNEADTPDNFQSRRPNTSFCFLDIRSPGLGDTAMYLCATSREREGHPYNEQFFGPGTRLTVL.

The DNA for the CDR3 is TGCGCCAGCAGCGCCGGGAAGGACGAGCAGTACTTC. This gives the protein CASSAGKDEQYF. The rearrangement uses TRBV5-1 and TRBJ2-5, with D perhaps matching TRBD2 (5 bases). The J call is uncertain, as TRBJ2-7 better fits the DNA end. CDR3 length: 12 amino acids. Germline lookup yields CDR1 SGHRS and CDR2 YFSETQ.

This clonotype has a count of ten or more. V usage is TRBV9 and J usage is TRBJ2-5; D is undetermined. Looked up from germline, CDR1 is SGDLS and CDR2 is YYNGEE. V shed 3 bases and J shed 5 bases, with 11 bases lying between them. The CDR3 totals 13 residues. The CDR3 region has the DNA TGTGCCAGCAGCGAGTCCCCCCCCGAGACCCAGTACTTC. It translates to CASSESPPETQYF.

The rearrangement links TRBV6-2 or TRBV6-3 to TRBJ2-1; D call uncertain. This CDR3 contains 13 residues. Trimming left V 5 bases short and J 8 bases short, with 13 bases between. Germline CDR1 and CDR2: MNHEY and SVGEGT. This CDR3 reads CASSDRDRHEQFF. The CDR3 nucleotides are TGTGCCAGCAGTGACCGTGATAGACATGAGCAGTTCTTC.

The table lists this clonotype with a few counts. The chain couples TRBV12-3 or TRBV12-4 to TRBJ2-7, with D unclear. CDR3 size: 15 residues. V lost 1 base, J lost 2 bases, and 12 bases lay in between. The CDR3 is CASSLGRVGTYEQYF. The CDR3 bases are TGTGCCAGCAGTTTAGGTAGGGTTGGCACCTACGAGCAGTACTTC.

This clonotype was seen a handful of times. V usage is TRBV7-9 and J usage is TRBJ2-7, with D tentatively TRBD2 (6 bases). From germline, CDR1 is SEHNR and CDR2 FQNEAQ (reference sequence). The V gene lost 1 base and the J gene lost 1 base, with 20 bases spanning the gap. The CDR3 runs to 18 residues. The CDR3 sequence: CASSLVPPGSGPSYEQYF. CDR3 in DNA: TGTGCCAGCAGCTTAGTACCCCCTGGGAGCGGGCCGTCCTACGAGCAGTACTTC.

This clonotype showed up just a few times. CDR3 nucleotide sequence: TGTGCCAGCAGCTTAGTCGGACCCAAGAGCTCCTACAATGAGCAGTTCTTC. Amino acid sequence: CASSLVGPKSSYNEQFF. The chain links TRBV11-2 to TRBJ2-1; D not resolved. V was cut by 1 base and J by 0 bases, with 13 bases left in between. This CDR3 has 17 amino acids. The germline CDR1 and CDR2 sequences are SGHAT and FQNNGV.

This rearrangement joins TRBV6-6 to TRBJ1-1; no definite D call. Per the germline V gene, CDR1 is MNHNY and CDR2 is SVGAGI (reference sequence). This CDR3 contains 12 residues. The V gene lost 2 bases and the J gene lost 3 bases, with 4 bases spanning the gap. CDR3 bases: TGTGCCAGCAGTTACATTGACACTGAAGCTTTCTTT. It specifies CASSYIDTEAFF.

There are a few counts of this clonotype. V is TRBV27 and J is TRBJ2-5; no clear D. The CDR3 is made up of 14 amino acids. Germline CDR1 is MNHEY and CDR2 is SMNVEV (reference sequence). Trimming pared 7 bases from V and 8 bases from J, leaving 20 bases between. DNA of the CDR3: TGTGCCAGCAAGCCGAGGACGGTCTCAGATACCCAGTACTTC. Protein product: CASKPRTVSDTQYF.

This clonotype was counted at least ten times. V and J are TRBV2 and TRBJ2-3; 13 bases match TRBD2. CDR1 is SNHLY and CDR2 is FYNNEI in the germline V gene. The length of the CDR3 is 15 residues. Trimming cost V 7 bases and J 6 bases; bases outside gene matches: 7. Here the CDR3 DNA reads TGTGCCAGCAACCCACTAGCGGGAGGGACCGATACGCAGTATTTT. Protein sequence: CASNPLAGGTDTQYF.

This clonotype was detected a few times. V is TRBV6-2 or TRBV6-3 and J is TRBJ2-7; 8 bases match TRBD2. This CDR3 comprises 13 residues. V trimming: 5 bases; J trimming: 6 bases; junction bases outside the gene matches: 6. Germline V CDR1 and CDR2: MNHEY, SVGEGT. In DNA form, the CDR3 reads TGTGCCAGCAGTCACGCGGGACTAGTCGAGCAGTACTTC. It is translated as CASSHAGLVEQYF.

This chain uses TRBV28 with TRBJ2-5, with TRBD1 matching 8 bases. V lost 5 bases and J lost 11; bases outside the gene matches: 13. The CDR3 contains 14 residues. From germline, CDR1 is MDHEN and CDR2 SYDVKM. CDR3 DNA sequence: TGTGCCAGCAGTAACAGGGGGGCATACAATGAGCAGTACTTC. It yields the protein CASSNRGAYNEQYF.

The V call is TRBV11-2, the J call TRBJ2-7, with TRBD2 as a possible D gene (5 bases). Trimming cost V 4 bases and J 2 bases, with 12 bases left between them. This CDR3 is 14 amino acids long. Germline values: CDR1 SGHAT, CDR2 FQNNGV. The CDR3 here is CASSSLLGTYEQYF. The CDR3 DNA is TGTGCCAGCAGCTCGTTACTAGGAACCTACGAGCAGTACTTC. Using reference TRBV11-2 and TRBJ2-7 for the parts outside the CDR3, the full variable domain is EAGVAQSPRYKIIEKRQSVAFWCNPISGHATLYWYQQILGQGPKLLIQFQNNGVVDDSQLPKDRFSAERLKGVDSTLKIQPAKLEDSAVYLCASSSLLGTYEQYFGPGTRLTVT.

This clonotype was observed a handful of times. The chain has TRBV20-1 and TRBJ2-7, with D possibly being TRBD1 (6 bases). CDR1 and CDR2 (germline): DFQATT, SNEGSKA (reference sequence). The CDR3 extends over 14 amino acids. V shed 3 bases and J shed 2 bases, with 14 bases lying between them. CDR3 region: CSASAGASAYEQYF. The CDR3 DNA sequence: TGCAGTGCTAGTGCAGGGGCCTCCGCCTACGAGCAGTACTTC.

The table lists this clonotype with a few counts. The chain employs TRBV6-1 and TRBJ2-1; the D is unclear. Germline V lookup: CDR1 MNHNS, CDR2 SASEGT. CDR3 length: 15 residues. V lost 1 base to trimming and J lost 4 bases, with 11 bases between them. Here the CDR3 reads CASSEGVPKYNEQFF. The CDR3 nucleotides are TGTGCCAGCAGTGAAGGGGTACCCAAGTACAATGAGCAGTTCTTC.